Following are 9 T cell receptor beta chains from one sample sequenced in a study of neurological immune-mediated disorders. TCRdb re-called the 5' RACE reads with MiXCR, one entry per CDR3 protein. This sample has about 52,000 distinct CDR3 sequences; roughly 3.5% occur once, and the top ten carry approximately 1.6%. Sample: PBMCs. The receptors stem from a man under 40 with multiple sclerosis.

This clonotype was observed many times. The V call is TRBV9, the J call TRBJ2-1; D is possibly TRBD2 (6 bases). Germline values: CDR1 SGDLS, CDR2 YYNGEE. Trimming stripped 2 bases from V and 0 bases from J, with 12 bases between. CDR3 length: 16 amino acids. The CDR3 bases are TGTGCCAGCAGCGTGACGGGAGCGAGCTCCTACAATGAGCAGTTCTTC. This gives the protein CASSVTGASSYNEQFF.

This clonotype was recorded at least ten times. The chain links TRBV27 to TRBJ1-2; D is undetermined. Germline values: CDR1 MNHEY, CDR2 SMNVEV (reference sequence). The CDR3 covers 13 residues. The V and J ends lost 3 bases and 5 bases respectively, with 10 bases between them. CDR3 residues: CASSLYNSYGYTF. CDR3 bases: TGTGCCAGCAGTTTGTATAATAGTTATGGCTACACCTTC.

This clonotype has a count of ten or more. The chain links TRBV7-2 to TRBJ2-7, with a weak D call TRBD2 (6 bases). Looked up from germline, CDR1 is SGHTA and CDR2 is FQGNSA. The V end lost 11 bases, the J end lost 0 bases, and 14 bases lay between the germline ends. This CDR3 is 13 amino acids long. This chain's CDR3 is CAARDGSSYEQYF. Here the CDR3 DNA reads TGTGCCGCTAGGGACGGGAGCTCCTACGAGCAGTACTTC.

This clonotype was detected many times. The CDR3 reads CASPISSYNEQFF. CDR3 DNA sequence: TGTGCCAGTCCGATCAGCTCCTACAATGAGCAGTTCTTC. The chain uses TRBV12-3 or TRBV12-4 and TRBJ2-1; D is undetermined. The length of the CDR3 is 13 residues. Trimming took 9 bases from V and 0 from J, leaving 9 bases between them.

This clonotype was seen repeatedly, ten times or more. The DNA of the CDR3 is TGTGCCAGCTCATCTAAACTGGTGGAGACCCAGTACTTC. It is translated as CASSSKLVETQYF. This sequence joins TRBV18 and TRBJ2-5, with D hard to call. The CDR3 consists of 13 residues. CDR1 KGHSH and CDR2 LQKENI come from the germline V gene. V lost 5 bases and J 5 bases, leaving 12 bases between the germline ends. The full variable domain, its missing parts supplied by reference TRBV18 and TRBJ2-5, is NAGVMQNPRHLVRRRGQEARLRCSPMKGHSHVYWYRQLPEEGLKFMVYLQKENIIDESGMPKERFSAEFPKEGPSILRIQQVVRGDSAAYFCASSSKLVETQYFGPGTRLLVL.

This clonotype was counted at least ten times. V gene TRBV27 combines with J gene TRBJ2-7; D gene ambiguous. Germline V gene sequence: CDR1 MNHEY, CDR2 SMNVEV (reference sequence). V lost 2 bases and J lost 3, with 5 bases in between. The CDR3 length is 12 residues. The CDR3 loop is CASSLDGYEQYF. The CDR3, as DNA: TGTGCCAGCAGTTTAGACGGCTACGAGCAGTACTTC.

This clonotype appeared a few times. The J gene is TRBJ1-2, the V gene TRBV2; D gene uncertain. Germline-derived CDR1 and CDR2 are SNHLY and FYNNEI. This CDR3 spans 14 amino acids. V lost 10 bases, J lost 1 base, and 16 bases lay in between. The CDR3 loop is CATSLGRINYGYTF. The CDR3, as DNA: TGTGCCACCTCCCTAGGGAGGATTAACTATGGCTACACCTTC.

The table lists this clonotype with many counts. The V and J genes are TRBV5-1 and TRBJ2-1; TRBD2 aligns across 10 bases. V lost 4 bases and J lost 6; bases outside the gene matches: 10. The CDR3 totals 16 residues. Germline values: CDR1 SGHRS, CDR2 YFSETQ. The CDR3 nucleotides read TGCGCCAGCAGCCTCCTTGCTAGCGGGAGTCTCAATGAGCAGTTCTTC. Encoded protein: CASSLLASGSLNEQFF.

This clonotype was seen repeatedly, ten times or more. This CDR3 is CASSLDRGQAFF. DNA for the CDR3: TGTGCCAGCAGCTTGGACAGGGGGCAGGCTTTCTTT. The rearrangement joins TRBV11-1 to TRBJ1-1; TRBD1 agrees at 11 bases. J was trimmed by 11 bases and V by 3 bases; bases with no gene match: 2. CDR3 length: 12 amino acids. Germline lookup yields CDR1 SGHAT and CDR2 FQDESV (reference sequence).